This T cell receptor (beta chain) emerged from a study of OX40 agonist ivuxolimab in advanced cancers. Study background: Given to patients was ivuxolimab, an agonistic anti-OX40 (CD134) antibody. Participants, approximately 80% male, averaged approximately 65 years of age, ranging from roughly 23 to 90.

Study-wide results and limits: Expanded clones were, on average, more numerous among CD8+ T cells than CD4+.

Samples of blood were obtained at baseline, on cycle 4 day 1, and on cycle 7 day 1. TCRdb keeps only in-frame clones here, not all; method: immunoSEQ multiplex PCR. The sample includes about 64,000 clones, about four fifths of them seen just once. This clone has a single count. The antigen remains unidentified. This sample comprised CD4+ or CD8+ T cells sorted from blood, obtained in a trial of the OX40 agonist ivuxolimab. The source is an adult with an advanced solid tumor such as melanoma, head and neck, liver or kidney cancer.

CDR3 bases: TGTGCCAGCAGCGTAAGCAACACCGGGGAGCTGTTTTTT. This codes for CASSVSNTGELFF. V usage is TRBV9 and J usage is TRBJ2-2, with D hard to call. CDR1 and CDR2 from the germline V gene are SGDLS and YYNGEE. The V gene lost 1 base and the J gene lost 2 bases, with 3 bases spanning the gap. CDR3 length: 13 amino acids.